This is a list of T cell receptor beta chains from one sample in a study of shared clonotypes between healthy human individuals. Profiled with immunoSEQ multiplex PCR; TCRdb holds only in-frame clones, not every one. The sample includes under 2.5 million clones, under 95% of them seen just once. The sample consisted of naive CD4+ T cells from PBMCs. These receptors were obtained from a man aged 18 to 29 in good health. Some clones in this sample may be carry-over from other donors' samples. The conserved cysteine and the conserved F or W are not part of the CDR3 here. The order of the fields is J gene, V gene, CDR3 length, CDR3 protein.

TRBJ1-5	TRBV7-9	14	ASSSTASGGRQPQH
TRBJ1-2	TRBV30	12	AWSPRVHDYGYT
TRBJ2-3	TRBV28	15	ASSLSNLASSTDTQY
TRBJ2-5	TRBV7-2	12	ASSFQGNQETQY
TRBJ1-2	TRBV29-1	13	SVKGAPGLSYGYT
TRBJ2-6	TRBV7-9	15	ASTPGTGRSGANVLT
TRBJ2-7	TRBV4-1	13	ASSPDQPGQTEQY
TRBJ2-4	TRBV18	13	ASSLRTGASNIQY
TRBJ1-4	TRBV4-2	12	ASSLHRGSEKLF
TRBJ2-7	TRBV29-1	14	SVEGAGSQAPYEQY
TRBJ2-2	TRBV19	9	ASSMLGELF
TRBJ1-1	TRBV15	13	ATSRSRVGNTEAF
TRBJ1-3	TRBV10-3	13	AISPGGLSGNTIY
TRBJ2-7	TRBV13	12	ASSRETLAYEQY
TRBJ1-1	TRBV27	13	ASSLAGGRDTEAF
TRBJ2-2	TRBV12-5	14	ASGLIAGVGTGELF
TRBJ2-5	TRBV11-1	13	ASSLLAGVRETQY
TRBJ2-7	TRBV11-3	12	ASSSGTGAYEQY